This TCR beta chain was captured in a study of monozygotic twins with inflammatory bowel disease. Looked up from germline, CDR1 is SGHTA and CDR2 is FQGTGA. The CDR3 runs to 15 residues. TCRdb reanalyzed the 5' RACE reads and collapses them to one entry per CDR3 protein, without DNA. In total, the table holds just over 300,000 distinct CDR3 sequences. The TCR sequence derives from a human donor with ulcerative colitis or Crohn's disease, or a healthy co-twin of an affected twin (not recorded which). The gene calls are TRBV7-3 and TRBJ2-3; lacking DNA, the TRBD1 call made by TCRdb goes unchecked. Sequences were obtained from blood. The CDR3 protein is CASGRDTSTTDTQYF.